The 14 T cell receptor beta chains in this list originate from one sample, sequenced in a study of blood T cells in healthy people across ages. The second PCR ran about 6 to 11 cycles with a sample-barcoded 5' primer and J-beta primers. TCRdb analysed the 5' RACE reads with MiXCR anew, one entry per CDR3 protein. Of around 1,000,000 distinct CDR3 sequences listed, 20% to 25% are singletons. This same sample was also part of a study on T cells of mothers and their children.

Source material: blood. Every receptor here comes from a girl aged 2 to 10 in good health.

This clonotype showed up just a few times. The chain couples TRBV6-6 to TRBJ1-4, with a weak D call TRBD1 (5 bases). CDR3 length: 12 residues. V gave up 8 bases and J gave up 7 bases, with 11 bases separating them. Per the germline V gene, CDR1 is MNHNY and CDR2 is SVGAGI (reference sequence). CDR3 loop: CASEGRGEKLFF. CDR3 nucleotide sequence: TGTGCCAGCGAGGGGCGGGGTGAAAAACTGTTTTTT.

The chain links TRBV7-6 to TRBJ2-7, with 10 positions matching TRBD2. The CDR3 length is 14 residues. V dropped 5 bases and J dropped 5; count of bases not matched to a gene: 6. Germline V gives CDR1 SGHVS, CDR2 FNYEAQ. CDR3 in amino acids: CASSPSGSADEQYF. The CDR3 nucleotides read TGTGCCAGCAGCCCTAGCGGGAGTGCCGACGAGCAGTACTTC.

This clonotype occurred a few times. The CDR3 nucleotides are TGTGCCAGCAGCTTTAATACAGGGAATGAAGCTTTCTTT. Protein product: CASSFNTGNEAFF. The chain has TRBV7-9 and TRBJ1-1; possible D gene TRBD1, 6 bases. Germline V gene sequence: CDR1 SEHNR, CDR2 FQNEAQ (reference sequence). Trimming shortened V by 3 bases and J by 7 bases, and 12 bases separated the two germline ends. CDR3 size: 13 residues.

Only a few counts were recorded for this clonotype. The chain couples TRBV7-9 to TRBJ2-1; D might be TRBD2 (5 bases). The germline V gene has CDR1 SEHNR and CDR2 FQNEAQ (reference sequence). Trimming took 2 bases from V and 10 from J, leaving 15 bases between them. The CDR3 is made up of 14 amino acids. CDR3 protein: CASSLTVDWKEQFF. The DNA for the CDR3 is TGTGCCAGCAGCTTAACAGTGGACTGGAAGGAGCAGTTCTTC.

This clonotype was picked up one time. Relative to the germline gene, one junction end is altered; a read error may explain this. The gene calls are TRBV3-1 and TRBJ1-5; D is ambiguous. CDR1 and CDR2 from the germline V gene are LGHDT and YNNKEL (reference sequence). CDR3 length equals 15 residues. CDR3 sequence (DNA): TGTGCCGGCAGCCAATCCTTCACGAGCAATCAGCCCCAGCATTTT. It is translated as CAGSQSFTSNQPQHF.

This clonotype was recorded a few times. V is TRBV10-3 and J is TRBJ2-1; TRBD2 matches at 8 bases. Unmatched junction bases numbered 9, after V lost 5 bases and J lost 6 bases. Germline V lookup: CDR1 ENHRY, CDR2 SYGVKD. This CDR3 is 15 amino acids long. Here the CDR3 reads CAISWGLGGFNEQFF. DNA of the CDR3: TGTGCCATCAGTTGGGGACTAGGGGGGTTCAATGAGCAGTTCTTC.

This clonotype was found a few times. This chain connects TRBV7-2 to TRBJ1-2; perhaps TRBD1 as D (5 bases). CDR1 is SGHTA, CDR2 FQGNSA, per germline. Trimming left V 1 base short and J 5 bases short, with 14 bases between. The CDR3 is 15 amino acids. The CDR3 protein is CASSLGSAGTYGYTF. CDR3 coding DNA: TGTGCCAGCAGCTTAGGATCTGCAGGGACTTATGGCTACACCTTC.

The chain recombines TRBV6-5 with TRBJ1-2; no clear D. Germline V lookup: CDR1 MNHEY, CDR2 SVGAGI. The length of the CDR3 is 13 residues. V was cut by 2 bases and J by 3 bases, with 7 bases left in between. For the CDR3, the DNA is TGTGCCAGCAGTTACGGGTCAGACTATGGCTACACCTTC. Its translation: CASSYGSDYGYTF.

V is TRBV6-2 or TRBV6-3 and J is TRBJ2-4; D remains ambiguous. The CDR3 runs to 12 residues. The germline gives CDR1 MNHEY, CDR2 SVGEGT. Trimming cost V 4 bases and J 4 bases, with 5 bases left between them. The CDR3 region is CASSSWKNIQYF. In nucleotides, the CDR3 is TGTGCCAGCAGTTCTTGGAAAAACATTCAGTACTTC.

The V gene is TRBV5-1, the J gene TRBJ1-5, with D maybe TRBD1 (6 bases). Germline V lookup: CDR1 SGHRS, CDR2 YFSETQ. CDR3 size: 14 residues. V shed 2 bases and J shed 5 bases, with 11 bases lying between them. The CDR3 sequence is CASSLGGTDQPQHF. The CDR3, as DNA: TGCGCCAGCAGCTTAGGGGGGACCGATCAGCCCCAGCATTTT.

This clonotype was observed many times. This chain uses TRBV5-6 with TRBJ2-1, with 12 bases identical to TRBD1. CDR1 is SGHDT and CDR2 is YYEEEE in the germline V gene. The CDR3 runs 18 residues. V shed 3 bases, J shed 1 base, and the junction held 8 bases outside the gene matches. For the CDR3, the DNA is TGTGCCAGCAGCTCCCCGGGACAGGGGGCGCGGTCCTACAATGAGCAGTTCTTC. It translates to CASSSPGQGARSYNEQFF.

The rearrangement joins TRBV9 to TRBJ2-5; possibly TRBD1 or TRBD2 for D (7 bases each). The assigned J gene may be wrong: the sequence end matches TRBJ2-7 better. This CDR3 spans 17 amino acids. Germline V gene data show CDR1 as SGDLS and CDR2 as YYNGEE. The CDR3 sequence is CASSVGFQGGGLSEQYF. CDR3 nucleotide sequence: TGTGCCAGCAGCGTAGGGTTCCAGGGGGGGGGCCTGAGCGAGCAGTACTTC.

This CDR3 is CSAVNTEIYNEQFF. Here the CDR3 DNA reads TGCAGTGCTGTAAACACCGAGATCTACAATGAGCAGTTCTTC. This chain connects TRBV20-1 to TRBJ2-1; D is uncertain. There are 14 residues in the CDR3. Germline-derived CDR1 and CDR2 are DFQATT and SNEGSKA (reference sequence). Deletions cut 5 bases from V and 3 bases from J, with 14 bases between.

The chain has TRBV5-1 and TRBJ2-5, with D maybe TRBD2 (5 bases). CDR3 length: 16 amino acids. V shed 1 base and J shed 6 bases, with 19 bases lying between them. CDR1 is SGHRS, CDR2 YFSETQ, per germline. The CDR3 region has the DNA TGCGCCAGCAGCTTGTTGTGGGCTAGCAACCCGAAGACCCAGTACTTC. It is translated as CASSLLWASNPKTQYF. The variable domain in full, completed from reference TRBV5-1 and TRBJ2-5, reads KAGVTQTPRYLIKTRGQQVTLSCSPISGHRSVSWYQQTPGQGLQFLFEYFSETQRNKGNFPGRFSGRQFSNSRSEMNVSTLELGDSALYLCASSLLWASNPKTQYFGPGTRLLVL.